This entry lists 32 T cell receptor beta chains sequenced from one sample in a study of T cell changes during pregnancy in multiple sclerosis. Sequenced by immunoSEQ multiplex PCR; TCRdb stores in-frame clones only, minus some. The table includes over 65,000 clones, about nine tenths detected once. This specimen consisted of peripheral blood, obtained in the first trimester of pregnancy. The receptor source for this set is a female donor with multiple sclerosis, enrolled in a pregnancy study.

V and J are TRBV11-1 and TRBJ2-5; TRBD2 matches at 10 bases. The CDR3 is made up of 16 amino acids. Looked up from germline, CDR1 is SGHAT and CDR2 is FQDESV (reference sequence). The V segment lost 6 bases and the J segment 3 bases; nucleotides outside the gene matches: 10. CDR3: CASSRLAGSTEETQYF. CDR3 in DNA: TGTGCCAGCAGTCGACTAGCGGGCTCGACGGAAGAGACCCAGTACTTC. The variable domain in full, with the rest retrieved from reference TRBV11-1 and TRBJ2-5, is EAEVAQSPRYKITEKSQAVAFWCDPISGHATLYWYRQILGQGPELLVQFQDESVVDDSQLPKDRFSAERLKGVDSTLKIQPAELGDSAMYLCASSRLAGSTEETQYFGPGTRLLVL.

V is TRBV14 and J is TRBJ2-4, with D perhaps TRBD1 (5 bases). This CDR3 contains 13 residues. Trimming pared 1 base from V and 9 bases from J, leaving 10 bases between. The germline V gene encodes CDR1 SGHDN and CDR2 FVKESK. CDR3 loop: CASSQALDSIQYF. DNA for the CDR3: TGTGCCAGCAGCCAAGCTTTAGACAGCATTCAGTACTTC.

The V call is TRBV6-1, the J call TRBJ1-2, with 7 positions matching TRBD1. The J segment lost 4 bases and the V segment lost 5 bases, leaving 4 bases of the junction unmatched. CDR1 MNHNS and CDR2 SASEGT come from the germline V gene. The CDR3 runs 13 residues. The CDR3 sequence is CASSPRDSYGYTF. The CDR3 DNA reads TGTGCCAGCAGTCCCCGGGACAGCTATGGCTACACCTTC.

This clone was observed a single time. The DNA of the CDR3 is TGTGCCAGCAGCCGTTTAGGGGGGGCGCCTACTAATGAAAAACTGTTTTTT. This translates into CASSRLGGAPTNEKLFF. The chain recombines TRBV7-6 with TRBJ1-4; D perhaps matches TRBD1 (6 bases). V lost 5 bases, J lost 2 bases, and 18 bases lay in between. This CDR3 is 17 amino acids long. Germline V gives CDR1 SGHVS, CDR2 FNYEAQ. Full variable domain (missing parts from reference TRBV7-6 and TRBJ1-4): GAGVSQSPRYKVTKRGQDVALRCDPISGHVSLYWYRQALGQGPEFLTYFNYEAQQDKSGLPNDRFSAERPEGSISTLTIQRTEQRDSAMYRCASSRLGGAPTNEKLFFGSGTQLSVL.

The chain joins TRBV7-8 to TRBJ2-5; D is unclear. Germline loops: CDR1 SGHVS, CDR2 FQNEAQ. V lost 5 bases and J lost 0, with 13 bases in between. CDR3 length: 15 residues. The CDR3 coding sequence is TGTGCCAGCAGCCTCCGAGTCCTGTACCAAGAGACCCAGTACTTC. Residues: CASSLRVLYQETQYF.

V and J are TRBV15 and TRBJ1-5; a possible D gene is TRBD1 (6 bases). The germline V gene encodes CDR1 LNHNV and CDR2 YYDKDF (reference sequence). The V gene lost 4 bases and the J gene lost 0 bases, with 10 bases spanning the gap. This CDR3 region has 15 residues. The CDR3 bases are TGTGCCACCAGCATAGACAGGTATAGCAATCAGCCCCAGCATTTT. It translates to CATSIDRYSNQPQHF.

The genes are TRBV7-3 and TRBJ1-5; unclear D gene. The V gene lost 2 bases and the J gene lost 8 bases, with 10 bases spanning the gap. The CDR3 is made up of 13 amino acids. Germline V gene data show CDR1 as SGHTA and CDR2 as FQGTGA. The CDR3 loop reads CASSLSSGEPQHF. Written as DNA, the CDR3 is TGTGCCAGCAGCTTATCATCGGGAGAGCCCCAGCATTTT.

The chain couples TRBV28 to TRBJ1-1, with D possibly matching TRBD1 (6 bases). Between the trimmed V and J ends, which lost 8 bases and 0 bases, there was a span of 10 bases. The CDR3 spans 13 residues. Germline values: CDR1 MDHEN, CDR2 SYDVKM. CDR3 sequence (DNA): TGTGCCAGCCGAGGACAGTTGAACACTGAAGCTTTCTTT. It yields the protein CASRGQLNTEAFF.

J is TRBJ1-1 and V is TRBV15; D is unclear. V lost 0 bases, J lost 3 bases, and 11 bases lay in between. Germline CDR1 is LNHNV and CDR2 is YYDKDF (reference sequence). The CDR3 is 15 amino acids. CDR3 DNA sequence: TGTGCCACCAGCAGAGATGCGAGGGTTGACACTGAAGCTTTCTTT. Translating gives CATSRDARVDTEAFF. The whole variable domain, remainder taken from reference TRBV15 and TRBJ1-1, is DAMVIQNPRYQVTQFGKPVTLSCSQTLNHNVMYWYQQKSSQAPKLLFHYYDKDFNNEADTPDNFQSRRPNTSFCFLDIRSPGLGDTAMYLCATSRDARVDTEAFFGQGTRLTVV.

J is TRBJ2-1 and V is TRBV6-1; 8 nucleotides line up with TRBD2. There are 16 residues in the CDR3. V lost 2 bases to trimming and J lost 2 bases; unmatched junction nucleotides: 5. Germline V gene sequence: CDR1 MNHNS, CDR2 SASEGT. CDR3: CASSELAGIAYNEQFF. CDR3 DNA sequence: TGTGCCAGCAGTGAACTAGCGGGTATAGCCTACAATGAGCAGTTCTTC.

In the case of this clone: Other DNA sequences of this sample code for an identical CDR3. The chain joins TRBV7-2 to TRBJ2-7; 9 bases fit TRBD1. Per the germline V gene, CDR1 is SGHTA and CDR2 is FQGNSA. CDR3 size: 15 residues. V shed 0 bases and J 3 bases; nucleotides not matched to a gene: 3. The CDR3 DNA follows: TGTGCCAGCAGCTTAGCCGGGACAGGGAGCTACGAGCAGTACTTC. It encodes CASSLAGTGSYEQYF.

V gene TRBV5-1 combines with J gene TRBJ1-2; TRBD1 might be the D (5 bases). This CDR3 has 14 amino acids. Germline CDR1 and CDR2: SGHRS and YFSETQ. V was trimmed by 2 bases and J by 4 bases, leaving 12 bases between them. As DNA, the CDR3 is TGCGCCAGCAGCTTACGCAGGGAAGGCTATGGCTACACCTTC. This gives the protein CASSLRREGYGYTF.

J is TRBJ2-6 and V is TRBV6-6; D might be TRBD1 (6 bases). The CDR3 extends over 16 amino acids. Germline V gene lookup returns CDR1 MNHNY and CDR2 SVGAGI (reference sequence). V lost 2 bases to trimming and J lost 0 bases, with 8 bases between them. The CDR3 nucleotides read TGTGCCAGCAGTTACGGGGGCGTCTCTGGGGCCAACGTCCTGACTTTC. Translation gives CASSYGGVSGANVLTF.

V and J are TRBV9 and TRBJ1-4; TRBD1 is a possible D gene (5 bases). Germline-derived CDR1 and CDR2 are SGDLS and YYNGEE. Trimming left V 4 bases short and J 5 bases short, with 9 bases between. The CDR3 is 13 residues long. CDR3 in amino acids: CASSPGGNEKLFF. Here the CDR3 DNA reads TGTGCCAGCAGCCCCGGGGGGAATGAAAAACTGTTTTTT. The whole variable domain, remainder taken from reference TRBV9 and TRBJ1-4, is DSGVTQTPKHLITATGQRVTLRCSPRSGDLSVYWYQQSLDQGLQFLIQYYNGEERAKGNILERFSAQQFPDLHSELNLSSLELGDSALYFCASSPGGNEKLFFGSGTQLSVL.

This rearrangement joins TRBV7-9 to TRBJ2-7; 9 bases are a match to TRBD2. CDR1 is SEHNR and CDR2 is FQNEAQ in the germline V gene (reference sequence). With V trimmed by 5 bases and J by 2 bases, 4 bases remained unmatched. The CDR3 consists of 14 residues. The DNA for the CDR3 is TGTGCCAGCAGCAATAGCGGGAGCGCCTACGAGCAGTACTTC. Translating it yields CASSNSGSAYEQYF.

This clone turned up a few times. This chain joins TRBV10-1 and TRBJ1-1, with 10 bases that match TRBD1. Per germline, CDR1 WNHNN and CDR2 SYGVQD (reference sequence). This CDR3 is 18 amino acids long. Unmatched junction bases numbered 11, after V lost 2 bases and J lost 2 bases. The CDR3 sequence: CASSEGVGDRGINTEAFF. CDR3 nucleotides: TGCGCCAGCAGTGAGGGGGTAGGGGACAGGGGAATAAACACTGAAGCTTTCTTT.

The CDR3 protein is CASSLVQGAGEQYF. CDR3 sequence (DNA): TGTGCCAGCAGCTTGGTACAGGGGGCAGGGGAGCAGTACTTC. This chain joins TRBV13 and TRBJ2-7; 9 bases fit TRBD1. The CDR3 is made up of 14 amino acids. Germline lookup yields CDR1 PRHDT and CDR2 FYEKMQ (reference sequence). V lost 3 bases to trimming and J lost 7 bases; unmatched junction nucleotides: 7.

The gene calls are TRBV7-8 and TRBJ2-7; D perhaps matches TRBD1 (6 bases). Germline-derived CDR1 and CDR2 are SGHVS and FQNEAQ. CDR3 length equals 15 residues. The V end was cut by 7 bases, the J end by 0 bases, with 16 bases between. For the CDR3, the DNA is TGTGCCAGCACCATAGACAGGCCCTCCTCCTACGAGCAGTACTTC. Protein product: CASTIDRPSSYEQYF.

The V call is TRBV5-1, the J call TRBJ2-5, with TRBD1 as a possible D gene (6 bases). This CDR3 has 14 residues. The V end lost 3 bases, the J end lost 5 bases, and 14 bases lay between the germline ends. In germline, CDR1 is SGHRS, CDR2 YFSETQ. CDR3: CASSSDSPQETQYF. For the CDR3, the DNA is TGCGCCAGCAGCTCGGACAGTCCACAGGAGACCCAGTACTTC.

The V and J genes are TRBV4-1 and TRBJ2-7; TRBD1 aligns across 7 bases. Germline V gene lookup returns CDR1 MGHRA and CDR2 YSYEKL. This CDR3 is built from 16 residues. V shed 0 bases, J shed 1 base, and the junction held 6 bases outside the gene matches. The CDR3 is CASSQDPTGRSYEQYF. The CDR3 DNA is TGCGCCAGCAGCCAAGATCCGACAGGGCGGTCCTACGAGCAGTACTTC.

The chain uses TRBV19 and TRBJ1-6, with 7 bases aligning to TRBD1. Germline CDR1 and CDR2: LNHDA and SQIVND (reference sequence). The CDR3 has 15 amino acids. V lost 2 bases to trimming and J lost 6 bases; unmatched junction nucleotides: 4. The CDR3 loop reads CASSIRDRPNSPLHF. In DNA, the CDR3 is TGTGCCAGTAGTATACGGGACAGACCTAATTCACCCCTCCACTTT.

On this clone: In the same sample, other DNA sequences code for this CDR3. The chain has TRBV5-5 and TRBJ2-7, with a possible D match to TRBD1 (5 bases). V gave up 1 base and J gave up 1 base, with 6 bases separating them. The germline CDR1 and CDR2 sequences are SGHKS and YYEKEE (reference sequence). The CDR3 runs 13 residues. CDR3 sequence: CASSLTGSYEQYF. For the CDR3, the DNA is TGTGCCAGCAGCTTGACAGGATCCTACGAGCAGTACTTC.

This sequence joins TRBV5-4 and TRBJ2-7; D is unclear. Between the trimmed V and J ends, which lost 4 bases and 1 base, there was a span of 9 bases. The CDR3 covers 13 residues. Germline V CDR1 and CDR2: SGHNT, YYREEE (reference sequence). The CDR3 DNA reads as TGTGCCAGCAGCACAGAACTGTCCTACGAGCAGTACTTC. Protein product: CASSTELSYEQYF.

The rearrangement links TRBV6-1 to TRBJ2-4; TRBD1 matches at 7 bases. V trimming: 9 bases; J trimming: 7 bases; junction bases outside the gene matches: 9. CDR1 and CDR2 (germline): MNHNS, SASEGT. The CDR3 is 13 residues long. The CDR3 protein is CASLDRVINIQYF. The CDR3 DNA is TGTGCCAGTCTTGACAGGGTAATTAACATTCAGTACTTC.

The J gene is TRBJ2-7, the V gene TRBV5-1; D ambiguous. The CDR3 spans 15 residues. The V gene's germline CDR1 is SGHRS and CDR2 YFSETQ. V was shortened by 0 bases and J by 0 bases, with 10 bases between the two germline ends. DNA of the CDR3: TGCGCCAGCAGCTTGGTTGCCGGTAGCTCCTACGAGCAGTACTTC. The encoded protein is CASSLVAGSSYEQYF.

The chain joins TRBV5-5 to TRBJ2-7, with no clear D. The CDR3 is made up of 11 amino acids. The V and J ends lost 4 bases and 2 bases respectively, with 4 bases between them. The germline CDR1 and CDR2 sequences are SGHKS and YYEKEE (reference sequence). CDR3 residues: CASSTAYEQYF. For the CDR3, the DNA is TGTGCCAGCAGCACTGCCTACGAGCAGTACTTC.

This clone was detected once. The chain uses TRBV18 and TRBJ1-1; 9 bases fit TRBD1. With V trimmed by 0 bases and J by 4 bases, 15 bases remained unmatched. Germline CDR1 KGHSH, CDR2 LQKENI. This CDR3 has 19 amino acids. DNA of the CDR3: TGTGCCAGCTCACCACCGGGGGGGACAGGGTCCTCTTATGGCACTGAAGCTTTCTTT. Protein: CASSPPGGTGSSYGTEAFF. The full variable domain, rest sourced from reference TRBV18 and TRBJ1-1, is NAGVMQNPRHLVRRRGQEARLRCSPMKGHSHVYWYRQLPEEGLKFMVYLQKENIIDESGMPKERFSAEFPKEGPSILRIQQVVRGDSAAYFCASSPPGGTGSSYGTEAFFGQGTRLTVV.

This chain uses TRBV28 with TRBJ1-1; 7 nucleotides line up with TRBD1. V lost 7 bases to trimming and J lost 5 bases; unmatched junction nucleotides: 10. CDR1 and CDR2 from the germline V gene are MDHEN and SYDVKM. CDR3 length equals 14 residues. In nucleotides, the CDR3 is TGTGCCAGCACCCTACCGGGACAGTGGACTGAAGCTTTCTTT. Translating gives CASTLPGQWTEAFF.

The chain has TRBV6-5 and TRBJ2-7; unclear D gene. CDR3 size: 11 residues. The germline V and J ends were trimmed by 4 bases and 5 bases, with 6 bases remaining between them. In germline, CDR1 is MNHEY, CDR2 SVGAGI. This CDR3 is CASSLQDEQYF. The CDR3 DNA is TGTGCCAGCAGTTTGCAGGACGAGCAGTACTTC.

The chain uses TRBV6-6 and TRBJ2-7; the match to TRBD1 covers 9 bases. There are 14 residues in the CDR3. Unmatched junction bases numbered 3, after V lost 2 bases and J lost 4 bases. Germline V CDR1 and CDR2: MNHNY, SVGAGI (reference sequence). CDR3 in DNA: TGTGCCAGCAGTTACCTCGGACAGGGGTACGAGCAGTACTTC. Protein product: CASSYLGQGYEQYF.

The chain combines TRBV28 with TRBJ1-2, with TRBD1 matching 9 bases. This CDR3 is 15 amino acids long. After removal of 6 bases from V and 4 bases from J, the junction contained 9 bases not matched to a gene. Germline V gene sequence: CDR1 MDHEN, CDR2 SYDVKM. The CDR3 DNA follows: TGTGCCAGCAGCCCACAGGGGGCGCGAAGCTATGGCTACACCTTC. Translation: CASSPQGARSYGYTF.

The chain has TRBV4-2 and TRBJ2-2; a possible D gene is TRBD2 (6 bases). Germline lookup yields CDR1 LGHNA and CDR2 YNFKEQ. This CDR3 comprises 18 residues. With 4 bases removed from V and 5 bases from J, the gap between germline ends came to 23 bases. CDR3 protein: CASSLLAGGGPSTGELFF. CDR3 coding DNA: TGTGCCAGCAGCCTTCTAGCTGGCGGAGGGCCGAGTACCGGGGAGCTGTTTTTT.